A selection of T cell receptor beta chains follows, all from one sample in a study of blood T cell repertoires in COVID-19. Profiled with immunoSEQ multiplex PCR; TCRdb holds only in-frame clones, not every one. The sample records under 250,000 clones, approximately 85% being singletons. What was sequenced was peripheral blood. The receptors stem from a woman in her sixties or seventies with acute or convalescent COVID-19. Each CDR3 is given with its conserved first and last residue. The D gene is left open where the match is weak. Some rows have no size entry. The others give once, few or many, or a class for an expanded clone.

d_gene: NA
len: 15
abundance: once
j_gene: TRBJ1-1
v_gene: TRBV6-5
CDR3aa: CASSYSQGMNTEAFF
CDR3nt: TGTGCCAGCAGTTACTCTCAGGGTATGAACACTGAAGCTTTCTTT

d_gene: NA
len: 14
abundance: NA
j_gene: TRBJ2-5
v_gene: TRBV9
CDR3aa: CASSVEGAGETQYF
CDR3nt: TGTGCCAGCAGCGTAGAAGGGGCGGGGGAGACCCAGTACTTC

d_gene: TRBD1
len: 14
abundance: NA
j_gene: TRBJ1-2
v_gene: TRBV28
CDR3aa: CASSYYSGGSGYTF
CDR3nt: TGTGCCAGCAGTTACTATTCAGGGGGCAGTGGCTACACCTTC

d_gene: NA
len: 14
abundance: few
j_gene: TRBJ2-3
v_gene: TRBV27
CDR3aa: CASSLFAATDTQYF
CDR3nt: TGTGCCAGCAGTTTATTTGCCGCGACAGATACGCAGTATTTT

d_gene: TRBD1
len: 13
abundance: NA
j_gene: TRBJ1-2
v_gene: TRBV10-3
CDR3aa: CAIGRDRESGYTF
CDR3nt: TGTGCCATCGGGAGGGACAGGGAGAGTGGCTACACCTTC

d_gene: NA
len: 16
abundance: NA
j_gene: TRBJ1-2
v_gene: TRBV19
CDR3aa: CASSTQSYQGLFGYTF
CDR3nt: TGTGCCAGTAGTACCCAATCTTATCAGGGTTTGTTTGGCTACACCTTC

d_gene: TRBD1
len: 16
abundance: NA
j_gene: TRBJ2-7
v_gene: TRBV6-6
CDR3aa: CASSSLRDRASYEQYF
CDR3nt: TGTGCCAGCAGTTCCCTCCGGGACAGGGCCTCCTACGAGCAGTACTTC

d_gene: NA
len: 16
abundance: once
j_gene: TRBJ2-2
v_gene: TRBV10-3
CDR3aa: CAISDQVGQVTGELFF
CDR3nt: TGTGCCATCAGTGACCAGGTGGGGCAAGTCACCGGGGAGCTGTTTTTT

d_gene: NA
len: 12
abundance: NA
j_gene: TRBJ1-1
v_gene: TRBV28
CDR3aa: CASSWAGTEAFF
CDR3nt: TGTGCCAGCAGTTGGGCTGGCACTGAAGCTTTCTTT

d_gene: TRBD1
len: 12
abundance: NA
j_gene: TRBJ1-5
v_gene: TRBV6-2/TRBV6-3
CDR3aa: CASSDRGQPQHF
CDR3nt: TGTGCCAGCAGCGACAGGGGCCAGCCCCAGCATTTT

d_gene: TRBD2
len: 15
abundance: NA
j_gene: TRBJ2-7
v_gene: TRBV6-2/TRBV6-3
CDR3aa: CASSYQRGGSYEQYF
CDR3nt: TGTGCCAGCAGTTACCAGCGGGGGGGGAGTTACGAGCAGTACTTC

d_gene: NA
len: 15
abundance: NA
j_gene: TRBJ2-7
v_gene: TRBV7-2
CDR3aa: CASSDTIFRSYEQYF
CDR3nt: TGTGCCAGCAGCGACACAATATTCCGCTCCTACGAGCAGTACTTC

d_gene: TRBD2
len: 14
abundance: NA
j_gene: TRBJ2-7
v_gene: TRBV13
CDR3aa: CASSAPGLAREQYF
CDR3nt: TGTGCCAGCAGCGCCCCCGGACTAGCGAGGGAGCAGTACTTC

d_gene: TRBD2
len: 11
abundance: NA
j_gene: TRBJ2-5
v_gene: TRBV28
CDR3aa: CACGGQETQYF
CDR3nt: TGTGCCTGCGGGGGGCAAGAGACCCAGTACTTC

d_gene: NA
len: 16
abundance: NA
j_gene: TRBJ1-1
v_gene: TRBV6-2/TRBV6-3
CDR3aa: CASSYMGGPRNTEAFF
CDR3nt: TGTGCCAGCAGTTACATGGGAGGGCCCAGGAACACTGAAGCTTTCTTT

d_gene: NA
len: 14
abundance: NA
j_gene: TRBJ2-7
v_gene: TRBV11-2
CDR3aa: CASSFGTGTYEQYF
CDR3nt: TGTGCCAGCAGCTTCGGCACAGGGACCTACGAGCAGTACTTC

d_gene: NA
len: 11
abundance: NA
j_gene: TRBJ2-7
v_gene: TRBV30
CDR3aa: CAYDRPYEQYF
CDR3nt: TGTGCCTACGACAGGCCCTACGAGCAGTACTTC

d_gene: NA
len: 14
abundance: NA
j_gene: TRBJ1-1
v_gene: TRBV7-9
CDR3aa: CASSLYRRDSEAFF
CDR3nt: TGTGCCAGCAGCTTATATCGCAGGGATTCTGAAGCTTTCTTT

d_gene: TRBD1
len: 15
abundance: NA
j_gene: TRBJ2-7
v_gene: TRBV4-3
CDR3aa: CASSQDIGQGNEQYF
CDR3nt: TGCGCCAGCAGCCAAGATATCGGACAGGGTAACGAGCAGTACTTC

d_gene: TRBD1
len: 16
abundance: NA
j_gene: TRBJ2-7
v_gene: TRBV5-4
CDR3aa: CASSPRPGTGAYEQYF
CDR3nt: TGTGCCAGCAGCCCCCGGCCCGGGACAGGGGCCTACGAGCAGTACTTC

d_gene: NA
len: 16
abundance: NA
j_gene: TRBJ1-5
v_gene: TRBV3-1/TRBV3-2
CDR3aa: CASSQDPAGYNQPQHF
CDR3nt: TGTGCCAGCAGCCAAGACCCGGCAGGGTACAATCAGCCCCAGCATTTT

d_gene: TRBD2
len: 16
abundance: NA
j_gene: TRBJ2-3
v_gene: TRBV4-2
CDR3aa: CASSPRGSGATDTQYF
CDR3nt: TGTGCCAGCAGCCCCCGGGGTAGCGGGGCCACAGATACGCAGTATTTT

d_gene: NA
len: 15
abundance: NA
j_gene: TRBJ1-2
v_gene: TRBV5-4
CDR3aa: CASSLAGFARNGYTF
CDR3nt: TGTGCCAGCAGCTTGGCCGGATTCGCGAGGAATGGCTACACCTTC

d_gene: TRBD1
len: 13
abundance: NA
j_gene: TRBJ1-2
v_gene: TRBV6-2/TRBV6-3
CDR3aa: CASSDGGGFGYTF
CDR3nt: TGTGCCAGCAGCGACGGAGGGGGCTTTGGCTACACCTTC

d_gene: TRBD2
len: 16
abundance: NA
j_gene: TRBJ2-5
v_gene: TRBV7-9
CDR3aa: CASSLAGGGGGETQYF
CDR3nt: TGTGCCAGCAGCTTAGCCGGTGGCGGGGGTGGCGAGACCCAGTACTTC

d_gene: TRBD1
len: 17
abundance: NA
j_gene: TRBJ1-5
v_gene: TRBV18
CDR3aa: CASSPPMGQGGSQPQHF
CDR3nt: TGTGCCAGCTCACCACCGATGGGACAGGGCGGAAGTCAGCCCCAGCATTTT

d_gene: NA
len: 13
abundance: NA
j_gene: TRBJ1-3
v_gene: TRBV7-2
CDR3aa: CASTRARGNTIYF
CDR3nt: TGTGCCAGCACCAGGGCTCGGGGAAACACCATATATTTT

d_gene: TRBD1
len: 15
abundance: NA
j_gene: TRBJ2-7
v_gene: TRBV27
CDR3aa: CASSLYTGGSYEQYF
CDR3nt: TGTGCCAGCAGTTTATACACAGGGGGGTCCTACGAGCAGTACTTC

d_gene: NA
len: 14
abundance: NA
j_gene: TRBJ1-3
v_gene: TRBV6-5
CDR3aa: CASSYGGSGNTIYF
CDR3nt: TGTGCCAGCAGTTACGGGGGGTCTGGAAACACCATATATTTT

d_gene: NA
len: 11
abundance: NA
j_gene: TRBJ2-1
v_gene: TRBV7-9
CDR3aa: CASSLSNEQFF
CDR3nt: TGTGCCAGCAGCTTGAGTAATGAGCAGTTCTTC

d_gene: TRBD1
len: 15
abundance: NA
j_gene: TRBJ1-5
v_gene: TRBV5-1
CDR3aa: CASSPRDREYQPQHF
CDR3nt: TGCGCCAGCAGCCCCCGGGACAGGGAGTATCAGCCCCAGCATTTT

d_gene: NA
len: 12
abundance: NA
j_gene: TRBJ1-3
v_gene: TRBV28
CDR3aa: CASSWTRNTIYF
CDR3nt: TGTGCCAGCAGTTGGACAAGAAACACCATATATTTT

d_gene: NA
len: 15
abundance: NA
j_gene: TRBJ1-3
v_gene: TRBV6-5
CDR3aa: CASSPTALTGNTIYF
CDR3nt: TGTGCCAGCAGCCCGACAGCTCTAACCGGAAACACCATATATTTT

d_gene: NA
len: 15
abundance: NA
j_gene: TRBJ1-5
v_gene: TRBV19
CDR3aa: CAGSMTWRGNQPQHF
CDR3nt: TGTGCCGGTAGTATGACATGGCGCGGCAATCAGCCCCAGCATTTT

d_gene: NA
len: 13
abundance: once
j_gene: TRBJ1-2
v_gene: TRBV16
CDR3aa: CASSLDINYGYTF
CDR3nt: TGTGCCAGCAGCTTGGACATAAACTATGGCTACACCTTC

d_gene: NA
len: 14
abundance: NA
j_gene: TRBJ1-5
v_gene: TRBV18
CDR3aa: CASSPDAGNQPQHF
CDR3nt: TGTGCCAGCTCACCGGACGCGGGGAATCAGCCCCAGCATTTT

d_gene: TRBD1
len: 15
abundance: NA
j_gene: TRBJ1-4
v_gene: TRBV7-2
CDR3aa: CASSQTGTGIEKLFF
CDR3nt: TGTGCCAGCAGCCAAACCGGGACAGGAATAGAAAAACTGTTTTTT

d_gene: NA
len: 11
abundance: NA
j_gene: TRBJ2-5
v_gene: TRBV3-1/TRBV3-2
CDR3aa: CASSNLETQYF
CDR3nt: TGTGCCAGCAGTAATCTAGAGACCCAGTACTTC

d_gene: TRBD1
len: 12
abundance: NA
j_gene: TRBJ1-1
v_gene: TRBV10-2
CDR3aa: CASSESTGKAFF
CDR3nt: TGCGCCAGCAGTGAGTCGACAGGGAAAGCTTTCTTT

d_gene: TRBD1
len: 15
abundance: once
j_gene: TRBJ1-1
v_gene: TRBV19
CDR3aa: CASSPQQGPKVEAFF
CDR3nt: TGTGCCAGTAGTCCACAACAGGGGCCGAAAGTAGAAGCTTTCTTT

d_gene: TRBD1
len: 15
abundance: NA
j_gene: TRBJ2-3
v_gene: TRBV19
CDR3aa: CASTLQGGAADTQYF
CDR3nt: TGTGCCAGTACACTACAGGGGGGTGCGGCAGATACGCAGTATTTT

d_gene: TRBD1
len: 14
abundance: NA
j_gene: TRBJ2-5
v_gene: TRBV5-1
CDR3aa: CASSIGQGGETQYF
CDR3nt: TGCGCCAGCAGCATCGGACAGGGTGGTGAGACCCAGTACTTC

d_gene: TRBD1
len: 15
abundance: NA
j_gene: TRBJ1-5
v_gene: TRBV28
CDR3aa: CASSRGQGSNQPQHF
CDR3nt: TGTGCCAGCAGCCGTGGACAGGGGAGCAATCAGCCCCAGCATTTT

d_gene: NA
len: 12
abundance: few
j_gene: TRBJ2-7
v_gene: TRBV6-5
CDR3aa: CASSNPAYEQYF
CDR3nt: TGTGCCAGCTCTAACCCCGCCTACGAGCAGTACTTC

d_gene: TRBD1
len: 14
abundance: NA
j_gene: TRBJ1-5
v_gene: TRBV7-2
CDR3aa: CASSSQGGNQPQHF
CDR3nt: TGTGCCAGCAGCTCACAGGGGGGCAATCAGCCCCAGCATTTT

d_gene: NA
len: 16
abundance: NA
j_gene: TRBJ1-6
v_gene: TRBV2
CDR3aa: CASRGSGTPKDSPLHF
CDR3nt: TGTGCCAGCAGGGGGAGCGGGACCCCGAAGGATTCACCCCTCCACTTT

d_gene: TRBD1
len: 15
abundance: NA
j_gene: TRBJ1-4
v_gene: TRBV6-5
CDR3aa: CASSYSGTGFEKLFF
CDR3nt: TGTGCCAGCAGTTACTCCGGGACAGGGTTTGAAAAACTGTTTTTT

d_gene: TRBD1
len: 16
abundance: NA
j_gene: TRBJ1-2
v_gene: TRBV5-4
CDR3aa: CASSPNAQGGNYGYTF
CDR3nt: TGTGCCAGCAGCCCAAACGCACAGGGGGGGAACTATGGCTACACCTTC

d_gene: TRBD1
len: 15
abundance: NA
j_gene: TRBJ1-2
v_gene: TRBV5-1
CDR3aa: CASSLEGQANYGYTF
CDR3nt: TGCGCCAGCAGCTTGGAAGGACAGGCGAACTATGGCTACACCTTC

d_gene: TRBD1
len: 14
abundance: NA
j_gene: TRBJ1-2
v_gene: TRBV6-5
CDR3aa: CASTRGLSNYGYTF
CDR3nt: TGTGCCAGCACCAGGGGGCTCAGTAACTATGGCTACACCTTC

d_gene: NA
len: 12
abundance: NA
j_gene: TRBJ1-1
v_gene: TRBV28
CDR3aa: CASQGGDTEAFF
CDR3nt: TGTGCCAGTCAAGGGGGAGACACTGAAGCTTTCTTT

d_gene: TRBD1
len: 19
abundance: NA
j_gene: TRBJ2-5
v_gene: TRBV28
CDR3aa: CASRNYVGTGAGKQETQYF
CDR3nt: TGTGCCAGCAGAAATTACGTCGGGACAGGGGCGGGAAAACAAGAGACCCAGTACTTC

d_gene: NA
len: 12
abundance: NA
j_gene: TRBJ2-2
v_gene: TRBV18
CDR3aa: CASSSSPGELFF
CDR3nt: TGTGCCAGCTCATCTAGCCCCGGGGAGCTGTTTTTT

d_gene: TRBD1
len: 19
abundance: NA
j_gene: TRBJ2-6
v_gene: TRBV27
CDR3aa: CASSFILATGETGANVLTF
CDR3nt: TGTGCCAGCAGTTTTATCCTAGCCACAGGGGAGACCGGGGCCAACGTCCTGACTTTC

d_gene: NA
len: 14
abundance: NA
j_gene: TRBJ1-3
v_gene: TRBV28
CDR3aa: CASSPPSSGNTIYF
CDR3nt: TGTGCCAGCAGTCCCCCCAGTTCTGGAAACACCATATATTTT